This T cell receptor beta chain comes out of a study of blood T cell repertoires in COVID-19. Germline V gives CDR1 SGHNT, CDR2 YENEEA. Trimming stripped 2 bases from V and 4 bases from J, with 12 bases between. The CDR3 length is 15 residues. Authors' data handling: From reference gene primer amplification, estimates of nucleated cell counts were derived. Produced via immunoSEQ multiplex PCR; TCRdb's table is partial and in-frame only. D and trimming were read from the DNA, whereas the V and J calls and clone size are those reported in that table. The sample lists approximately 71,000 clones, about 74% occurring once.

The specimen was peripheral blood. The source is a human donor in a cohort sampled during active COVID-19. The V and J genes are TRBV11-3 and TRBJ2-1; D possibly corresponds to TRBD2 (7 bases). The CDR3: CASSLQGGAYNEQFF. CDR3 nucleotide sequence: TGTGCCAGCAGCTTACAAGGGGGGGCATACAATGAGCAGTTCTTC.